What follows are 15 T cell receptor beta chains derived from one specimen sequenced in a study of blood T cell repertoires in COVID-19. Clones were sequenced by immunoSEQ multiplex PCR, and TCRdb holds only the in-frame ones, with some missing. The sample records 95,000 to 120,000 clones, about 88% being singletons. Input material: peripheral blood. These receptors all stem from a woman aged 70-85 years who had recovered from COVID-19.

The chain combines TRBV27 with TRBJ2-2; 9 bases map to TRBD2. Germline loops: CDR1 MNHEY, CDR2 SMNVEV (reference sequence). This CDR3 contains 15 residues. Germline trimming cut 6 bases from V and 1 base from J; bases unmatched to any gene: 3. CDR3 protein: CASRFSGGNTGELFF. The CDR3 DNA reads as TGTGCCAGCAGATTTAGCGGGGGGAACACCGGGGAGCTGTTTTTT.

The chain couples TRBV7-6 to TRBJ1-2; 8 bases are a match to TRBD1. The J segment lost 4 bases and the V segment lost 1 base, leaving 5 bases of the junction unmatched. Germline CDR1 and CDR2: SGHVS and FNYEAQ. This CDR3 spans 15 amino acids. CDR3 region: CASSLVAGGTYGYTF. The CDR3 nucleotides read TGTGCCAGCAGCTTAGTGGCAGGGGGCACCTATGGCTACACCTTC.

The chain combines TRBV28 with TRBJ1-2, with D possibly TRBD1 on 5 matching bases. Germline V gene sequence: CDR1 MDHEN, CDR2 SYDVKM. The CDR3 totals 13 residues. The germline V and J ends were trimmed by 3 bases and 8 bases, with 13 bases remaining between them. The CDR3 region has the DNA TGTGCCAGCAGTTTGCCCAGGGTTGAGGGCTACACCTTC. Amino acid sequence: CASSLPRVEGYTF.

There are a few counts of this clone. V usage is TRBV19 and J usage is TRBJ2-1; TRBD2 aligns across 12 bases. Germline trimming cut 3 bases from V and 4 bases from J; bases unmatched to any gene: 4. The CDR3 has 16 amino acids. The germline V gene has CDR1 LNHDA and CDR2 SQIVND (reference sequence). The CDR3, as DNA: TGTGCCAGTAGTATTCGGCTAGCGGGGGGGTACAATGAGCAGTTCTTC. Translated: CASSIRLAGGYNEQFF.

This clone was recorded only once. This chain uses TRBV5-5 with TRBJ1-1; D gene unclear. Per the germline V gene, CDR1 is SGHKS and CDR2 is YYEKEE (reference sequence). CDR3 length equals 18 residues. V shed 0 bases and J shed 1 base, with 19 bases lying between them. The CDR3 spells CASSLVPHSRNANTEAFF. The CDR3, as DNA: TGTGCCAGCAGCTTGGTTCCCCACAGCCGTAATGCGAACACTGAAGCTTTCTTT.

In its sample, this clone was seen once. A junction end diverges from the germline sequence, so it may reflect a read error. The chain has TRBV5-1 and TRBJ2-6, with 8 bases aligning to TRBD1. CDR1 SGHRS and CDR2 YFSETQ come from the germline V gene. This CDR3 spans 16 amino acids. CDR3 nucleotides: TGCGCCAGCAGTTTGGACAGGGCCTTTGGGGCCAACGTCCTGACTTTC. Protein: CASSLDRAFGANVLTF.

CDR3 in amino acids: CASSIGTGGPNEKLFF. The CDR3 bases are TGTGCCAGCAGCATCGGGACAGGGGGTCCGAATGAAAAACTGTTTTTT. The chain is built from TRBV11-2 and TRBJ1-4, with 11 bases matching TRBD1. V lost 5 bases to trimming and J lost 5 bases; unmatched junction nucleotides: 7. There are 16 residues in the CDR3. Germline loops: CDR1 SGHAT, CDR2 FQNNGV.

J is TRBJ2-7 and V is TRBV24-1; TRBD2 is a possible D gene (5 bases). Germline lookup yields CDR1 KGHDR and CDR2 SFDVKD. The germline V and J ends were trimmed by 2 bases and 2 bases, with 9 bases remaining between them. The CDR3 consists of 14 residues. The CDR3: CATSDSPGTYEQYF. For the CDR3, the DNA is TGTGCCACCAGTGATTCCCCGGGGACCTACGAGCAGTACTTC.

The chain has TRBV2 and TRBJ2-1; 7 nucleotides align to TRBD2. Germline trimming cut 5 bases from V and 1 base from J; bases unmatched to any gene: 5. This CDR3 comprises 15 residues. Per germline, CDR1 SNHLY and CDR2 FYNNEI. The CDR3 bases are TGTGCCAGCAGTAGGGACTATCCGTCCTACAATGAGCAGTTCTTC. Its protein is CASSRDYPSYNEQFF.

This clone was counted only a few times. The J gene is TRBJ1-1, the V gene TRBV9, with D possibly being TRBD1 (5 bases). V was shortened by 5 bases and J by 4 bases, with 15 bases between the two germline ends. The CDR3 has 14 amino acids. The germline V gene encodes CDR1 SGDLS and CDR2 YYNGEE. The CDR3 nucleotides read TGTGCCAGCAGGTTACGACAGTGGGGCACTGAAGCTTTCTTT. This encodes CASRLRQWGTEAFF.

The CDR3 protein is CAIRRGTEAFF. CDR3 sequence (DNA): TGTGCCATCAGAAGAGGCACTGAAGCTTTCTTT. The chain uses TRBV10-3 and TRBJ1-1; D uncertain. CDR3 length equals 11 residues. With 6 bases removed from V and 4 bases from J, the gap between germline ends came to 6 bases. The germline CDR1 and CDR2 sequences are ENHRY and SYGVKD.

The genes are TRBV5-8 and TRBJ1-1, with 9 bases aligning to TRBD1. The CDR3 runs to 15 residues. The V gene's germline CDR1 is SGHTS and CDR2 YDEGEE. V shed 2 bases and J 7 bases; nucleotides not matched to a gene: 9. As DNA, the CDR3 is TGTGCCAGCAGCTTACCACAGGGGGCTCATGATGAAGCTTTCTTT. Translated, it gives CASSLPQGAHDEAFF.

The V gene is TRBV24-1, the J gene TRBJ2-3; D perhaps matches TRBD2 (5 bases). Germline lookup yields CDR1 KGHDR and CDR2 SFDVKD. The CDR3 length is 16 residues. V was cut by 7 bases and J by 4 bases, with 20 bases left in between. The chain's CDR3 is CATSPRPGKGSDTQYF. The CDR3 nucleotides read TGTGCCACCAGCCCCCGTCCGGGAAAGGGATCAGATACGCAGTATTTT.

CDR3 nucleotides: TGTGCCAGCAGCGTCTACAGCTCCGGAAACACCATATATTTT. Amino acid sequence: CASSVYSSGNTIYF. The chain is built from TRBV9 and TRBJ1-3; D is unresolved. This CDR3 spans 14 amino acids. V was pared by 2 bases and J by 4 bases, with 10 bases between. Looked up from germline, CDR1 is SGDLS and CDR2 is YYNGEE.

The rearrangement joins TRBV12-3 or TRBV12-4 to TRBJ1-4; 7 nucleotides align to TRBD1. CDR3 size: 11 residues. With V trimmed by 3 bases and J by 13 bases, 2 bases remained unmatched. The CDR3 loop reads CASSLPGGLFF. The CDR3, as DNA: TGTGCCAGCAGTTTGCCAGGGGGACTGTTTTTT.